This T cell receptor beta chain was recorded in a study of blood T cell repertoires in COVID-19. A single count supports this clone. The CDR3 totals 14 residues. Per the germline V gene, CDR1 is MNHEY and CDR2 is SMNVEV (reference sequence). J lost 4 bases, V lost 2 bases, and 5 bases had no gene match. The repertoire was sequenced with immunoSEQ multiplex PCR; TCRdb's copy has only in-frame clones and lacks some. The table includes about 230,000 clones, around 81% detected once. The chain links TRBV27 to TRBJ2-7; 7 positions match TRBD1. The sequence was collected from a man between 45 and 60 years old with active or convalescent COVID-19. Sequenced sample: peripheral blood. The CDR3 coding sequence is TGTGCCAGCAGTTTAGAGGGCAGGGGGTACGAGCAGTACTTC. As protein: CASSLEGRGYEQYF.